One and the same sample provided the 26 T cell receptor beta chains below, sequenced in a study of T cells in localized non-small cell lung cancer. This table comes from immunoSEQ multiplex PCR, and its TCRdb copy is limited to in-frame clones, with some not included. The repertoire has approximately 20,000 clones, 90% to 95% of them found once; the top ten carry less than 5%. Sequenced material: peripheral blood, taken before any cancer treatment. These receptors came from a male donor older than 55 with stage I squamous cell lung carcinoma.

This chain joins TRBV9 and TRBJ2-7; D may correspond to TRBD1 or TRBD2 (5 bases each). The CDR3 has 14 residues. The V end was cut by 0 bases, the J end by 2 bases, with 9 bases between. Germline CDR1 SGDLS, CDR2 YYNGEE. The CDR3 nucleotides read TGTGCCAGCAGCGTAGGCCAGGGAGCCTACGAGCAGTACTTC. Residues: CASSVGQGAYEQYF.

CDR3 in amino acids: CASRGHANTEAFF. For the CDR3, the DNA is TGCGCCAGCAGAGGACACGCGAACACTGAAGCTTTCTTT. The genes are TRBV10-1 and TRBJ1-1, with D possibly TRBD1 on 5 matching bases. Trimming stripped 6 bases from V and 1 base from J, with 9 bases between. There are 13 residues in the CDR3. The germline gives CDR1 WNHNN, CDR2 SYGVQD (reference sequence).

This clone was detected only once. This sequence joins TRBV5-1 and TRBJ2-1; tentatively, D is TRBD1 (5 bases). Germline values: CDR1 SGHRS, CDR2 YFSETQ. This CDR3 has 14 amino acids. V lost 5 bases, J lost 1 base, and 10 bases lay in between. The CDR3 region is CASSGHLSYNEQFF. The CDR3 DNA reads as TGCGCCAGCAGTGGACACCTGTCCTACAATGAGCAGTTCTTC.

This clone was observed a few times. This chain uses TRBV14 with TRBJ1-4; possibly TRBD1 for D (5 bases). Germline lookup yields CDR1 SGHDN and CDR2 FVKESK. Trimming removed 4 bases from V and 5 bases from J, with 11 bases in between. CDR3 length: 14 amino acids. CDR3 protein: CASSLTDSNEKLFF. CDR3 in DNA: TGTGCCAGCAGCCTGACAGACTCCAATGAAAAACTGTTTTTT.

This clone appeared once. J is TRBJ2-2 and V is TRBV10-2, with a weak D call TRBD1 (8 bases). CDR3 length equals 14 residues. The ends were cut back, 6 bases at V and 6 bases at J, with 14 bases in the middle. The germline CDR1 and CDR2 sequences are WSHSY and SAAADI. This chain's CDR3 is CASRNRGGAGELFF. CDR3 nucleotide sequence: TGCGCCAGCAGGAACAGGGGGGGCGCCGGGGAGCTGTTTTTT.

The chain recombines TRBV28 with TRBJ1-1; D is perhaps TRBD1 (6 bases). The CDR3 has 13 amino acids. V was pared by 7 bases and J by 1 base, with 10 bases between. Per germline, CDR1 MDHEN and CDR2 SYDVKM. CDR3 coding DNA: TGTGCCAGCATGCGACAGGCGAACACTGAAGCTTTCTTT. It translates to CASMRQANTEAFF.

The chain carries TRBV5-4 and TRBJ1-2, with D possibly TRBD1 on 6 matching bases. The CDR3 is 14 residues long. In germline, CDR1 is SGHNT, CDR2 YYREEE (reference sequence). The V end was cut by 8 bases, the J end by 0 bases, with 14 bases between. CDR3 sequence (DNA): TGTGCCAGTACCGACAGGCCCTCTAACTATGGCTACACCTTC. Its protein is CASTDRPSNYGYTF.

This chain connects TRBV18 to TRBJ1-1; 9 bases map to TRBD1. Germline V gene lookup returns CDR1 KGHSH and CDR2 LQKENI. The ends lost 6 bases at V and 4 bases at J; junction bases unmatched: 9. The CDR3 is 15 residues long. The CDR3 loop reads CASSPRQDRGTEAFF. Written as DNA, the CDR3 is TGTGCCAGCTCGCCCAGACAGGACAGGGGCACTGAAGCTTTCTTT.

The rearrangement joins TRBV7-2 to TRBJ1-4; 10 bases are a match to TRBD1. The CDR3 is 16 amino acids. The ends lost 5 bases at V and 2 bases at J; junction bases unmatched: 5. The V gene's germline CDR1 is SGHTA and CDR2 FQGNSA. Here the CDR3 reads CASSPRQGATNEKLFF. CDR3 sequence (DNA): TGTGCCAGCAGCCCGAGACAGGGGGCGACTAATGAAAAACTGTTTTTT.

V gene TRBV9 combines with J gene TRBJ1-2, with D unresolved. Deletions cut 4 bases from V and 4 bases from J, with 17 bases between. Per the germline V gene, CDR1 is SGDLS and CDR2 is YYNGEE. This CDR3 has 15 residues. The CDR3 is CASSTGNPWGYGYTF. CDR3 sequence (DNA): TGTGCCAGCAGCACCGGGAACCCCTGGGGCTATGGCTACACCTTC.

CDR3 sequence: CAITLDRGNTEAFF. The CDR3 nucleotides are TGTGCCATCACCCTAGACAGGGGCAACACTGAAGCTTTCTTT. The chain links TRBV10-3 to TRBJ1-1; 8 positions match TRBD1. V lost 7 bases and J lost 2; bases outside the gene matches: 6. Germline CDR1 and CDR2: ENHRY and SYGVKD. The CDR3 loop spans 14 amino acids.

The chain has TRBV10-2 and TRBJ2-7; 9 bases match TRBD1. The CDR3 contains 13 residues. Germline CDR1 and CDR2: WSHSY and SAAADI. The J segment lost 5 bases and the V segment lost 8 bases, leaving 7 bases of the junction unmatched. The CDR3 DNA sequence: TGCGCCAGCGGACAGGGGTCTACCAACGAGCAGTACTTC. It yields the protein CASGQGSTNEQYF.

The V gene is TRBV10-3, the J gene TRBJ2-7; TRBD1 aligns across 9 bases. V was pared by 0 bases and J by 9 bases, with 15 bases of the junction left unmatched. The CDR3 sequence is 17 residues long. Germline CDR1 and CDR2: ENHRY and SYGVKD. Written as DNA, the CDR3 is TGTGCCATCAGTGAGTCTCAACTAACAGGGGGCAACGGCGGGCAGTACTTC. This translates into CAISESQLTGGNGGQYF.

The chain joins TRBV5-1 to TRBJ2-5; the D is unclear. Per the germline V gene, CDR1 is SGHRS and CDR2 is YFSETQ. This CDR3 has 11 residues. Trimming shortened V by 4 bases and J by 5 bases, and 6 bases separated the two germline ends. CDR3 protein: CASSVRETQYF. For the CDR3, the DNA is TGCGCCAGCAGCGTCCGCGAGACCCAGTACTTC.

The chain couples TRBV7-9 to TRBJ2-2; D unresolved. The CDR3 totals 13 residues. Germline CDR1 and CDR2: SEHNR and FQNEAQ (reference sequence). Trimming took off 5 bases at V and 7 bases at J, with 11 bases between the two ends. Here the CDR3 reads CASSPESYGELFF. The CDR3 DNA reads as TGTGCCAGCAGCCCGGAGAGCTACGGGGAGCTGTTTTTT.

This sequence joins TRBV7-2 and TRBJ1-1; D may be TRBD1 (6 bases). CDR3 length: 14 residues. The germline V gene encodes CDR1 SGHTA and CDR2 FQGNSA. Trimming shortened V by 10 bases and J by 1 base, and 16 bases separated the two germline ends. The CDR3, as DNA: TGTGCCACCCTTTGGACAGATGGGAACACTGAAGCTTTCTTT. This encodes CATLWTDGNTEAFF.

The chain has TRBV19 and TRBJ1-2; maybe TRBD1 (5 bases). V lost 10 bases, J lost 6 bases, and 18 bases lay in between. The CDR3 contains 13 residues. Germline V gene lookup returns CDR1 LNHDA and CDR2 SQIVND (reference sequence). DNA of the CDR3: TGTGCCACCTCGAACAGGATTAGTAATGGCTACACCTTC. This translates into CATSNRISNGYTF.

This chain uses TRBV25-1 with TRBJ1-4; no clear D. From germline, CDR1 is MGHDK and CDR2 SYGVNS. The CDR3 runs to 13 residues. The V and J ends lost 6 bases and 0 bases respectively, with 5 bases between them. The CDR3 bases are TGTGCCAGCAGGAGGTCAACTAATGAAAAACTGTTTTTT. The encoded protein is CASRRSTNEKLFF.

This clone was picked up one time. The CDR3 here is CASSLASTGGGGYTF. CDR3 in DNA: TGTGCCAGCAGCTTAGCGTCCACAGGGGGAGGGGGCTACACCTTC. This sequence joins TRBV7-8 and TRBJ1-2; 8 positions agree with TRBD1. Germline CDR1 is SGHVS and CDR2 is FQNEAQ. J was trimmed by 8 bases and V by 0 bases; bases with no gene match: 8. The length of the CDR3 is 15 residues.

The chain is built from TRBV19 and TRBJ2-7; no clear D gene. Germline CDR1 LNHDA, CDR2 SQIVND (reference sequence). The CDR3 is 14 amino acids. Deletions cut 3 bases from V and 0 bases from J, with 9 bases between. The CDR3 loop reads CASSMTESSYEQYF. CDR3 in DNA: TGTGCCAGTAGTATGACGGAAAGCTCCTACGAGCAGTACTTC.

The chain employs TRBV15 and TRBJ2-1; 14 bases are a match to TRBD2. The CDR3 spans 17 residues. The germline gives CDR1 LNHNV, CDR2 YYDKDF (reference sequence). Trimming at V came to 1 base and at J to 9 bases, leaving 8 bases not matched to a gene. The CDR3 DNA is TGTGCCACCAGCAGAGTCGGGGGACTAGCGGGAGTAAGTGAGCAGTTCTTC. Its translation is CATSRVGGLAGVSEQFF.

V usage is TRBV9 and J usage is TRBJ2-4, with 10 bases lining up with TRBD1. CDR1 is SGDLS, CDR2 YYNGEE, per germline. Unmatched junction bases numbered 5, after V lost 1 base and J lost 7 bases. The CDR3 is 15 residues long. The CDR3 is CASSVTGTGANIQYF. The DNA of the CDR3 is TGTGCCAGCAGCGTAACCGGGACAGGGGCGAACATTCAGTACTTC.

This chain uses TRBV11-2 with TRBJ2-2; D is undetermined. Germline V gene data show CDR1 as SGHAT and CDR2 as FQNNGV. The germline V and J ends were trimmed by 0 bases and 6 bases, with 8 bases remaining between them. The CDR3 length is 14 residues. The CDR3 here is CASSLDFNAGELFF. As DNA, the CDR3 is TGTGCCAGCAGCTTAGATTTTAATGCCGGGGAGCTGTTTTTT.

This clone was observed once. The chain employs TRBV5-6 and TRBJ1-5; 9 bases match TRBD1. V shed 0 bases and J 2 bases; nucleotides not matched to a gene: 6. Germline V gene lookup returns CDR1 SGHDT and CDR2 YYEEEE. CDR3 length: 17 amino acids. The CDR3 sequence: CASSLAMGQGGNQPQHF. CDR3 sequence (DNA): TGTGCCAGCAGCTTGGCCATGGGACAGGGAGGCAATCAGCCCCAGCATTTT.

This chain uses TRBV4-2 with TRBJ2-7, with D possibly being TRBD1 or TRBD2 (5 bases each). Trimming stripped 5 bases from V and 3 bases from J, with 14 bases between. The germline V gene encodes CDR1 LGHNA and CDR2 YNFKEQ. The CDR3 is made up of 14 amino acids. The CDR3 nucleotides read TGTGCCAGCAGCAACCGGGACGGGTTCTACGAGCAGTACTTC. It specifies CASSNRDGFYEQYF.

The V gene is TRBV5-1, the J gene TRBJ2-1, with a weak D call TRBD1 (6 bases). V lost 0 bases to trimming and J lost 4 bases, with 11 bases between them. The CDR3 has 15 residues. Germline loops: CDR1 SGHRS, CDR2 YFSETQ. CDR3 sequence (DNA): TGCGCCAGCAGCTTGGGACAGGTTACGTACAATGAGCAGTTCTTC. Its protein product is CASSLGQVTYNEQFF. The full variable domain, with the rest looked up from reference TRBV5-1 and TRBJ2-1, is KAGVTQTPRYLIKTRGQQVTLSCSPISGHRSVSWYQQTPGQGLQFLFEYFSETQRNKGNFPGRFSGRQFSNSRSEMNVSTLELGDSALYLCASSLGQVTYNEQFFGPGTRLTVL.